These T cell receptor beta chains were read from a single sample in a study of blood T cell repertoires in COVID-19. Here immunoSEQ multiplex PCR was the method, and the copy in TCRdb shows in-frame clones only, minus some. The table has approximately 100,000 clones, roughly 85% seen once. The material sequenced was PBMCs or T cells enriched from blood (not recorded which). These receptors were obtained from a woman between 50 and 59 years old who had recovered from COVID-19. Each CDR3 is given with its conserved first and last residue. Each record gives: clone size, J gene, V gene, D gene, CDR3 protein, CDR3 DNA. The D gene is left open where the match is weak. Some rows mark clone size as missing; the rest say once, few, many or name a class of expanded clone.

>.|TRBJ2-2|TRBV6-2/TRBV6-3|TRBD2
CASSSGSGGAVVELFF
TGTGCCAGCAGTTCGGGGAGCGGGGGGGCGGTCGTGGAGCTGTTTTTT
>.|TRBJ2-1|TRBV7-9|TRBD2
CASSLVASGRVGEQFF
TGTGCCAGCAGCTTAGTGGCTAGCGGGAGAGTAGGTGAGCAGTTCTTC
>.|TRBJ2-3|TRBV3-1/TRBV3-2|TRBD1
CASSQNRGAPTDTQYF
TGTGCCAGCAGCCAAAACAGGGGGGCACCCACAGATACGCAGTATTTT
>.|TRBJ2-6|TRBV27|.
CASSDQGIAGANVLTF
TGTGCCAGCAGCGATCAGGGTATAGCTGGGGCCAACGTCCTGACTTTC
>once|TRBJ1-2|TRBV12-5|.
CASGLVIGGINYGYTF
TGTGCTAGTGGTTTGGTAATTGGGGGGATCAACTATGGCTACACCTTC
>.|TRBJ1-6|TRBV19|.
CASSITSGSPLHF
TGTGCCAGTAGTATCACTTCGGGATCACCCCTCCACTTT
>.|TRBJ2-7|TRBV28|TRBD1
CASSWRQGAKPRYEQYF
TGTGCCAGCAGTTGGCGACAGGGGGCGAAACCCCGCTACGAGCAGTACTTC
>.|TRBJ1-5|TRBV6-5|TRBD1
CASSSQGTGLEQPQHF
TGTGCCAGCAGTTCCCAAGGGACAGGGCTAGAACAGCCCCAGCATTTT
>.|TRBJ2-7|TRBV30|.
CAWTETGGGTYEQYF
TGTGCCTGGACCGAGACCGGAGGGGGCACCTACGAGCAGTACTTC
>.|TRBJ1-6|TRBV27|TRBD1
CASSLSRTSGTGYNSPLHF
TGTGCCAGCAGTTTATCCCGGACCTCCGGGACAGGCTATAATTCACCCCTCCACTTT
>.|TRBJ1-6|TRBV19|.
CASTMFGNSPLHF
TGTGCCAGTACTATGTTCGGGAATTCACCCCTCCACTTT
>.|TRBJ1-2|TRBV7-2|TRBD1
CASSLAGTGGGNYGYTF
TGTGCCAGCAGCTTAGCCGGGACAGGGGGCGGTAACTATGGCTACACCTTC
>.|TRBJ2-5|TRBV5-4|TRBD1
CASSSGTGETQYF
TGTGCCAGCAGCTCAGGGACAGGAGAGACCCAGTACTTC
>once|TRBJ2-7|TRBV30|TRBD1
CAWSAGTGAFYEQYF
TGTGCCTGGAGCGCCGGGACAGGGGCGTTCTACGAGCAGTACTTC
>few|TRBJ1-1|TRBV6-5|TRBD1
CASSYSTGTDKAFF
TGTGCCAGCAGTTACTCGACAGGGACGGACAAAGCTTTCTTT
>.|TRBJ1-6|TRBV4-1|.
CASSRQLDSPLHF
TGCGCCAGCAGCCGACAGCTAGATTCACCCCTCCACTTT
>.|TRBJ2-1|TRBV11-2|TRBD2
CASSLGRKREDSYNEQFF
TGTGCCAGCAGCTTAGGGCGGAAGCGGGAGGACTCCTACAATGAGCAGTTCTTC
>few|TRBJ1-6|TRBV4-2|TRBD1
CASSQDPGQGNSPLHF
TGTGCCAGCAGCCAAGATCCCGGACAGGGTAATTCACCCCTCCACTTT
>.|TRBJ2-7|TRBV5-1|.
CASSSSPGVEVEQYF
TGCGCCAGCAGCTCCTCGCCAGGGGTTGAAGTCGAGCAGTACTTC
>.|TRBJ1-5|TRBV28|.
CASISVFSSNQPQHF
TGTGCCAGTATCAGCGTGTTTAGCAGCAATCAGCCCCAGCATTTT
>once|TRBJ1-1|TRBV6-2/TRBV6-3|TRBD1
CASSYGQGTTEAFF
TGTGCCAGCAGTTACGGACAGGGAACCACTGAAGCTTTCTTT
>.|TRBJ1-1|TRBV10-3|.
CAISEREATEAFF
TGTGCCATCAGTGAGCGGGAGGCCACTGAAGCTTTCTTT
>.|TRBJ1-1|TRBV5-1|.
CASSLFGRGETEAFF
TGCGCCAGCAGCTTGTTCGGCAGGGGAGAAACTGAAGCTTTCTTT
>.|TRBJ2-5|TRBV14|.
CASSFGETQYF
TGTGCCAGCAGCTTCGGAGAGACCCAGTACTTC
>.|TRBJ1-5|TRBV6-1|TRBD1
CASSEGAGGQPQHF
TGTGCCAGCAGTGAAGGGGCAGGGGGTCAGCCCCAGCATTTT
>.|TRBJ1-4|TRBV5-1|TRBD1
CASSAGQGWGEKLFF
TGCGCCAGCAGCGCAGGACAGGGGTGGGGAGAAAAACTGTTTTTT
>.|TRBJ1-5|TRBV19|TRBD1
CASMTGYNQPQHF
TGTGCCAGTATGACAGGGTACAATCAGCCCCAGCATTTT
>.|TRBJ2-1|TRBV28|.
CASISGGAPYNEQFF
TGTGCCAGCATCTCTGGGGGGGCCCCCTACAATGAGCAGTTCTTC
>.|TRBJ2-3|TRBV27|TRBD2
CASSSLGLAADTQYF
TGTGCCAGCAGTTCGCTCGGACTAGCGGCAGATACGCAGTATTTT
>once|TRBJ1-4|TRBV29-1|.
CSVESQADEKLFF
TGCAGCGTTGAGTCCCAGGCTGATGAAAAACTGTTTTTT
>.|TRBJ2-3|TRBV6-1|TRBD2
CASSEALGGGGTDTQYF
TGTGCCAGCAGTGAAGCGCTGGGCGGGGGGGGCACAGATACGCAGTATTTT
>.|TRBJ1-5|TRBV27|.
CASSLSQGANQPQHF
TGTGCCAGCAGTTTATCGCAGGGCGCCAATCAGCCCCAGCATTTT
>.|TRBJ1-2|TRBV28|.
CASSRRDRPSVGYTF
TGTGCCAGCAGCCGCCGTGACAGGCCCTCCGTAGGCTACACCTTC
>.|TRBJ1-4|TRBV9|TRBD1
CASSVGKTGGFIGEKLFF
TGTGCCAGCAGCGTAGGGAAGACAGGGGGTTTTATAGGTGAAAAACTGTTTTTT
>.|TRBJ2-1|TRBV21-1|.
CASSKATGCGYNEQFF
TGTGCCAGCAGCAAAGCTACGGGTTGCGGATACAATGAGCAGTTCTTC
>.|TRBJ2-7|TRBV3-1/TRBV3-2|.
CASSQEGGQRYF
TGTGCCAGCAGCCAAGAAGGGGGTCAAAGGTACTTC
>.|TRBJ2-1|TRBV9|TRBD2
CASSAQYGLAGGQQFF
TGTGCCAGCAGCGCACAATACGGGCTAGCGGGAGGTCAGCAGTTCTTC
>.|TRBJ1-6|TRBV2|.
CASRAGVGSPLHF
TGTGCCAGCAGGGCAGGGGTCGGTTCACCCCTCCACTTT
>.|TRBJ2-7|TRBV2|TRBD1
CASSLTGWNEQYF
TGTGCCAGCAGTCTGACAGGGTGGAACGAGCAGTACTTC
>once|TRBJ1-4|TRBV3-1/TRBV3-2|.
CASSQGIGVTNEKLFF
TGTGCCAGCAGCCAAGGAATAGGAGTTACTAATGAAAAACTGTTTTTT
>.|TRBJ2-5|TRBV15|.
CATKKRGRETQYF
TGTGCCACCAAGAAGCGCGGGCGAGAGACCCAGTACTTC
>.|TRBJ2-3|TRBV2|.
CASSAGARGSDTQYF
TGTGCCAGCAGTGCGGGGGCGCGGGGGTCAGATACGCAGTATTTT
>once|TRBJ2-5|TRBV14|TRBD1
CASSQEYGTGQRETQYF
TGTGCCAGCAGCCAAGAATACGGGACAGGGCAAAGAGAGACCCAGTACTTC
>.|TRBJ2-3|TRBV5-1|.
CASSPLAAQGDTQYF
TGCGCCAGCAGCCCACTAGCAGCGCAGGGAGATACGCAGTATTTT
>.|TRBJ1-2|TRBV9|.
CASSRDHDYGYTF
TGTGCCAGCAGCCGAGATCACGACTATGGCTACACCTTC
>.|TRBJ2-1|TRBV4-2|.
CASSQNFRDIVFSSYNEQFF
TGTGCCAGCAGCCAAAACTTTCGTGATATCGTTTTTAGCTCCTACAATGAGCAGTTCTTC
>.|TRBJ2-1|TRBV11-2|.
CASSPRDFPYNEQFF
TGTGCCAGCAGCCCCCGGGACTTTCCCTACAATGAGCAGTTCTTC
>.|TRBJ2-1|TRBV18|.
CASSPLPNEQFF
TGTGCCAGCTCACCACTCCCTAATGAGCAGTTCTTC
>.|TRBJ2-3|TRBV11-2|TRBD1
CASSLNRGVTQYF
TGTGCCAGCAGCTTGAACAGGGGCGTTACGCAGTATTTT
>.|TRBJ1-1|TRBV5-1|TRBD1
CASTSRGTGYTEAFF
TGCGCCAGCACCTCCCGGGGGACAGGGTACACTGAAGCTTTCTTT
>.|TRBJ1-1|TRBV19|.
CASSIGPAVNTEAFF
TGTGCCAGTAGTATTGGGCCAGCCGTGAACACTGAAGCTTTCTTT
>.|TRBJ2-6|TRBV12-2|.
CASRLGTWVRGRSGANVLTF
TGTGCAAGTCGCTTAGGAACATGGGTCAGGGGCCGCTCTGGGGCCAACGTCCTGACTTTC
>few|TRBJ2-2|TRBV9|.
CASSVRDSRPGELFF
TGTGCCAGCAGCGTCCGGGACTCTCGTCCCGGGGAGCTGTTTTTT
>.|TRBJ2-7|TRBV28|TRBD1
CASSFGGQDVSFFYEQYF
TGTGCCAGCAGTTTCGGGGGACAGGACGTCTCTTTCTTCTACGAGCAGTACTTC